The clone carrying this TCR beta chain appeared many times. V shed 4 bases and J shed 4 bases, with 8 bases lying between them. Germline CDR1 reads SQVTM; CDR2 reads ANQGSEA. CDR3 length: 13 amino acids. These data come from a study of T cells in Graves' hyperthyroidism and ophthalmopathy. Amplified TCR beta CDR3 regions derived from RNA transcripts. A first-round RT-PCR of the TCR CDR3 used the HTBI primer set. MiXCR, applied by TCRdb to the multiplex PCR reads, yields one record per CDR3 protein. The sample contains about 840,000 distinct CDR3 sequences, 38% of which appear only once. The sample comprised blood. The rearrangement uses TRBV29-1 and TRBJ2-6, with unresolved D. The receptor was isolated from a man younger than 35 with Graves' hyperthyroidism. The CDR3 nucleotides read TGCAGCGTTGTGAACTTGGGGGCCAACGTCCTGACTTTC. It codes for CSVVNLGANVLTF. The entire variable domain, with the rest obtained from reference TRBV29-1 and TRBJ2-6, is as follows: SAVISQKPSRDICQRGTSLTIQCQVDSQVTMMFWYRQQPGQSLTLIATANQGSEATYESGFVIDKFPISRPNLTFSTLTVSNMSPEDSSIYLCSVVNLGANVLTFGAGSRLTVL.